This TCR beta chain was captured in a study of T cells in Graves' hyperthyroidism and ophthalmopathy. Using RNA transcripts as the source, TCR beta CDR3 regions were amplified. When the TCR CDR3 underwent first-round RT-PCR, the HTBI primer set was used. TCRdb analysed the multiplex PCR reads with MiXCR anew, one entry per CDR3 protein. This sample has around 700,000 distinct CDR3 sequences; roughly a third occur once, and the top ten carry around 29%. This clonotype was recorded at least ten times. Antigen specificity is unknown. Notes on the study in general: By a 13 V-J model, ophthalmopathy was set apart from stable hyperthyroidism.

It was considered stable Graves' hyperthyroidism when ophthalmopathy did not progress within 18 months. Exclusion of patients followed from uncontrolled infection, other autoimmune disease, pregnancy or lactation. The PBMCs studied were ones that came from 10 ml fresh peripheral blood. The junction had 7 bases not matched to a gene; V was cut back by 4 bases and J by 2 bases. The CDR3 is 15 residues long. V is TRBV12-3 or TRBV12-4 and J is TRBJ1-1, with 7 nucleotides matching TRBD1. Specimen: blood. The receptor was isolated from a woman aged 40 to 50 with Graves' hyperthyroidism. The CDR3 nucleotides read TGTGCCAGCAGTTCCCGACAGGGCTCAAACACTGAAGCTTTCTTT. This sequence encodes CASSSRQGSNTEAFF.